The text below deals with one T cell receptor (beta chain). Its specific antigen is unknown. No per-base quality is available; no much larger clone lies one base away. The data derive from a study of shared clonotypes between healthy human individuals (dated by TCRdb to 2018 to 2021). About the investigation overall: The cohort included three men and a couple of women between 18 and 49 years of age. Per donor, three plates each were used for CD4 naive and CD4 memory, two for CD8 naive, and one for CD8 memory. To estimate repertoire size and how much clonotype sharing occurs between individuals, the study deeply sequenced the blood TCR repertoires of a handful of healthy adults. Different laboratories and diverse techniques were used to prepare libraries and sequence TCR repertoires, to increase sequencing depth and limit assay-specific biases. Each donor's leukapheresis produced roughly between roughly 0.9 and 9 billion PBMCs. General conclusions and limits of the study: Sampling was limited to blood, and TCR repertoires in tissue likely differ from TCR repertoires in blood. Pairwise subsampling indicated that sequencing depth was expected to affect the degree of clonotype sharing among donors. About 4.5% of naive CD4, 3% to 3.5% of naive CD8, roughly 2.5% of memory CD4, and 0.4% of memory CD8 clonotypes were shared across four donors. Clonotypes shared by all four sorted-subset donors showed higher generation probabilities than non-shared clonotypes. Larger estimated clonotype richness was generally found for naive subsets than for memory subsets. Because the study included a small number of donors, the genetic and exposure-history diversity represented was limited. Incomplete sequencing was indicated by rarefaction of sorted-subset datasets, despite the large sequencing depth.

Healthy HIV-negative adults with no recently reported acute infections or vaccinations were included as donors. Every donor was a Caucasian adult living in Nashville, Tennessee, USA. CD8 memory samples consisted of magnetically selected CD45RO+ cells combined with CCR7-negative CD45RA+ effector memory (TemRA) cells. Blood was obtained by leukapheresis, after which PBMCs were separated by Ficoll-Histopaque density gradient centrifugation and cryopreserved in liquid nitrogen vapor phase. Analytical flow cytometry was used to check the purity and quantity of each magnetically sorted T cell population. Genomic DNA was isolated from each sorted fraction and quantified by UV absorbance on a Nanodrop 2000c. The CDR3 sequence holds 14 residues, the cysteine and phenylalanine included. CDR3 DNA is the only sequence kept; it has 42 bases, read in frame from the first base. Deletion took 0 bases off V and 1 base off J, with a span of 7 bases between the germline ends. The germline V gene (reference sequence) sets CDR1 to SGHNT and CDR2 to YYREEE.

Using the deep immunoSEQ assay, multiplex PCR amplified TCR CDR3 regions from genomic DNA. For each cell subset, the extracted genomic DNA was distributed evenly across all wells of several immunoSEQ 96-well plates, and each plate served as one replicate. For sorted subsets, each replicate PCR was loaded with roughly 190 ng genomic DNA, equivalent to approximately 33,000 T cell genomes. Purified libraries were quantified with a Qubit 3.0 fluorometer, sized on a Bioanalyzer 2100, and re-quantified with the KAPA Library Quantification kit. Each immunoSEQ 96-well plate was sequenced on its own single-read 150-cycle Illumina NextSeq 550 flow cell. The authors processed their data as follows. Because the immunoSEQ output held only junctional sequences and lacked quality scores, the filtering could not match the filtering applied to full-length reads. To assign V/J genes and CDR3, sequences were annotated using PyIR, a Python wrapper for IgBLAST v1.9, with IMGT germline references. Reads were filtered out if the reads had weak V/J assignments (E-value above 1e-6), no CDR3, stop codons, out-of-frame junctions, or ambiguous translated residues. A V3J clonotype was defined by an identical inferred V gene, J gene, and CDR3 amino acid sequence. To compute the percentage overlap between repertoires, the number of shared unique clonotypes was divided by the size of the smaller repertoire. Three approaches were used to assess repertoire richness: RTK rarefaction, the Chao1 estimator, and Recon v2.1 estimates of unobserved clonotypes. Generation probabilities for all TCRbeta clonotypes obtained by the gDNA method from a handful of donors were computed using OLGA. TCRdb retrieved this table from immuneACCESS and kept in-frame rearrangements only. Not all clones are present; in checked studies, unresolved V genes account for under half, and no reason is known for the remainder. V, J and clone size are those of that table, while D and trimming were read from the DNA. The table for this sample lists 100,000 or so clones; about 71% of them were counted only once. About 23% of the sample is held by the ten biggest clonotypes.

The chain couples TRBV5-4 to TRBJ2-5, with the D gene not confidently named. Sequenced material: memory CD8+ T cells sorted from blood. The cell subset or site tag for this specimen amounts to: CD45RO+ cells pooled with CCR7-negative TemRA cells. The TCR originated in a woman in her 30s in good health. DNA sequence: TGTGCCAGCAGCTTGGGGCAGTTCCAAGAGACCCAGTACTTC. It translates as CASSLGQFQETQYF. The entire variable domain, with the stretches around the CDR3 drawn from the reference TRBV5-4 and TRBJ2-5 proteins, is ETGVTQSPTHLIKTRGQQVTLRCSSQSGHNTVSWYQQALGQGPQFIFQYYREEENGRGNFPPRFSGLQFPNYSSELNVNALELDDSALYLCASSLGQFQETQYFGPGTRLLVL.